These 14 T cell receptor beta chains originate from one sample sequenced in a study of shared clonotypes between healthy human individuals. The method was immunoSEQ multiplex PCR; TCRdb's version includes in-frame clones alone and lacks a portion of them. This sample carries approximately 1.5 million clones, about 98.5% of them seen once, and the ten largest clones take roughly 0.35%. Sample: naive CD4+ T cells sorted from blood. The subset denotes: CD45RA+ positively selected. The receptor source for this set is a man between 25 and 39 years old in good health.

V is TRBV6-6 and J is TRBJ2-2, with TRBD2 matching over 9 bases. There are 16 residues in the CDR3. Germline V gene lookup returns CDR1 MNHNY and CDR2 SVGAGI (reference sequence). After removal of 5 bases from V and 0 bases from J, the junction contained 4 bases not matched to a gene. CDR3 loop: CASSRLAEANTGELFF. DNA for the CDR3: TGTGCCAGCAGTCGACTAGCGGAAGCGAACACCGGGGAGCTGTTTTTT.

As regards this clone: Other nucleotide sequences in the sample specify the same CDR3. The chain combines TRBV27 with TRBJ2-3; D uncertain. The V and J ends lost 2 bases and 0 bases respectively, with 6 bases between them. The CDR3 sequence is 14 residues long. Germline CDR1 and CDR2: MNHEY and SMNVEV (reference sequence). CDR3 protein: CASSLRQSTDTQYF. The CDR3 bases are TGTGCCAGCAGTTTAAGACAAAGCACAGATACGCAGTATTTT.

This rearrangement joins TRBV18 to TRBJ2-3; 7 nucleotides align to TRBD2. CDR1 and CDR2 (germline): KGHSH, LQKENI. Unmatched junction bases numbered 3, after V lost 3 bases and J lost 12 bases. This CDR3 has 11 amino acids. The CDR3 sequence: CASSPWDYQYF. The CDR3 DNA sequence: TGTGCCAGCTCACCTTGGGACTACCAGTATTTT.

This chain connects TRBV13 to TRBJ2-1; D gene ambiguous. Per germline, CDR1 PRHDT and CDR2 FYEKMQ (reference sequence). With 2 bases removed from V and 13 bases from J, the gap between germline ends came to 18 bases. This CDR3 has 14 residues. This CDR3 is CASSLPIVKREQFF. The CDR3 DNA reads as TGTGCCAGCAGCTTACCGATCGTGAAGCGCGAACAGTTCTTC. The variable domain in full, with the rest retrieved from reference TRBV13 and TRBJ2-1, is AAGVIQSPRHLIKEKRETATLKCYPIPRHDTVYWYQQGPGQDPQFLISFYEKMQSDKGSIPDRFSAQQFSDYHSELNMSSLELGDSALYFCASSLPIVKREQFFGPGTRLTVL.

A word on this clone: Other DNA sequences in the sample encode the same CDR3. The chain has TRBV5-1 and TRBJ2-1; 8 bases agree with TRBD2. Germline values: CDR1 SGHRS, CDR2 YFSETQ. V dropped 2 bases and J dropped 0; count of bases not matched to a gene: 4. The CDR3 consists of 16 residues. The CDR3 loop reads CASSFTSGSSYNEQFF. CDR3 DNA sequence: TGCGCCAGCAGCTTTACTAGCGGAAGCTCCTACAATGAGCAGTTCTTC.

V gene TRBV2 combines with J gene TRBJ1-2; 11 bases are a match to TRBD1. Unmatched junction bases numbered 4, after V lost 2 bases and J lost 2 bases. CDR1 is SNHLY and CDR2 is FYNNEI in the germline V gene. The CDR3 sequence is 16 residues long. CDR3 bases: TGTGCCAGCAGTGAAAGGACAGGGGGCCTGAACTATGGCTACACCTTC. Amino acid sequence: CASSERTGGLNYGYTF.

The CDR3 DNA is TGTGCCAGCAGCAGGGACGGGGGAGCTAATGAAAAACTGTTTTTT. This sequence encodes CASSRDGGANEKLFF. The chain combines TRBV5-4 with TRBJ1-4, with D perhaps matching TRBD1 (5 bases). Germline V lookup: CDR1 SGHNT, CDR2 YYREEE (reference sequence). The length of the CDR3 is 15 residues. The ends were cut back, 4 bases at V and 3 bases at J, with 13 bases in the middle.

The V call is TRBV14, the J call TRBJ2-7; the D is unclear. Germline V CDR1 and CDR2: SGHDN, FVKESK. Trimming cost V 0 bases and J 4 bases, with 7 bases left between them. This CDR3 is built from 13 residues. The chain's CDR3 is CASSQDVRYEQYF. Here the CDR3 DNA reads TGTGCCAGCAGCCAAGATGTACGTTACGAGCAGTACTTC.

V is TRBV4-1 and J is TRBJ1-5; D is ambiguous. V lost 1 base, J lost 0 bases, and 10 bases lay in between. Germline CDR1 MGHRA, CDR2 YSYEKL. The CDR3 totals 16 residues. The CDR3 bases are TGCGCCAGCAGCCAAGGTGTGGAGTATAGCAATCAGCCCCAGCATTTT. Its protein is CASSQGVEYSNQPQHF.

CDR3: CASSYAGPIFGTEAFF. The CDR3 DNA reads TGTGCCAGCAGTTACGCGGGCCCAATCTTCGGTACTGAAGCTTTCTTT. The chain employs TRBV6-5 and TRBJ1-1; D remains ambiguous. The CDR3 spans 16 residues. Trimming took 2 bases from V and 5 from J, leaving 18 bases between them. Germline lookup yields CDR1 MNHEY and CDR2 SVGAGI.

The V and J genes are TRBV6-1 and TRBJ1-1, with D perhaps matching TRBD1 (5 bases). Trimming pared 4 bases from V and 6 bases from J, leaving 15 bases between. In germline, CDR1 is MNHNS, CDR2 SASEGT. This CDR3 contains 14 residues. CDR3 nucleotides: TGTGCCAGCAGTGCTAGGCGGGGGGATGCTGAAGCTTTCTTT. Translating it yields CASSARRGDAEAFF.

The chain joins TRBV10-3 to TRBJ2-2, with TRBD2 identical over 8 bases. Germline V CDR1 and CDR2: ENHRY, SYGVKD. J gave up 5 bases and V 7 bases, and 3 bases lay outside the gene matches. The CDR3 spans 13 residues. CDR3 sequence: CAITKRETGELFF. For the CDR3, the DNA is TGTGCCATCACGAAGCGGGAGACCGGGGAGCTGTTTTTT.

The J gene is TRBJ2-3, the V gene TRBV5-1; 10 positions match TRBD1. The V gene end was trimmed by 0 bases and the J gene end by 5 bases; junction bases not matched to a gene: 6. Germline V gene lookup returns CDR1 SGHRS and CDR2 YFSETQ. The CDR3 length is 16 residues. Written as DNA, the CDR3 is TGCGCCAGCAGCTTGGTTCGACAGGGGGCTGGAGATACGCAGTATTTT. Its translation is CASSLVRQGAGDTQYF.

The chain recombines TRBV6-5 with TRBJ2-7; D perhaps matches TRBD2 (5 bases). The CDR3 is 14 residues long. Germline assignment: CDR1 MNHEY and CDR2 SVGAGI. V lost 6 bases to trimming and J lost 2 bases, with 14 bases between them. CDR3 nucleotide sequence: TGTGCCAGCAGAAATGGAGGTCAAGCCTACGAGCAGTACTTC. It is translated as CASRNGGQAYEQYF.